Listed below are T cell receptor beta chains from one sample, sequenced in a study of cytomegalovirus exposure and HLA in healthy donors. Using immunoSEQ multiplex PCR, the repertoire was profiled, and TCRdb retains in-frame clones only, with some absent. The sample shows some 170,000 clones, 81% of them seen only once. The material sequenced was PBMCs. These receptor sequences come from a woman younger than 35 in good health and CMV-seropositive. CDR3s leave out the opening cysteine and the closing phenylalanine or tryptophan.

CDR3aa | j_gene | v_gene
ATSRQSGTSDEQF | TRBJ2-1 | TRBV15
ASSLGERGAPYNEQF | TRBJ2-1 | TRBV5-6
ASSYSSGPANYGYT | TRBJ1-2 | TRBV6-5
ASSPQGSGNTIY | TRBJ1-3 | TRBV7-9
SSIPASSYEQY | TRBJ2-7 | TRBV7-9
ASSWTGAGAF | TRBJ1-1 | TRBV14
ASSRTAPYEQY | TRBJ2-7 | TRBV27
ASSTDSSYEQY | TRBJ2-7 | TRBV5-1
ASSPGESYEQY | TRBJ2-7 | TRBV13
ASSVGGASYNEQF | TRBJ2-1 | TRBV6-5
ASTVVTGTYEQY | TRBJ2-7 | TRBV2
ASSFDSNNQPQH | TRBJ1-5 | TRBV5-1
ASSSKIDNEQF | TRBJ2-1 | TRBV5-1
ASSAHGAADTGELF | TRBJ2-2 | TRBV2
ASNTGVPGTEAF | TRBJ1-1 | TRBV6-5
ASTLTGGDSPLH | TRBJ1-6 | TRBV10-3
ASSGALGTDTQY | TRBJ2-3 | TRBV10-2
ASSWEQGAYEQY | TRBJ2-7 | TRBV5-6
ATSSSPGHSAGYT | TRBJ1-2 | TRBV15
ASSLSSVYGYT | TRBJ1-2 | TRBV7-2
ASSQGRHTSNQPQH | TRBJ1-5 | TRBV4-2
ASSQGSYEQY | TRBJ2-7 | TRBV11-1
ASSLAGGPNEQY | TRBJ2-7 | TRBV19
ASTPSGGISGNTIY | TRBJ1-3 | TRBV27
ASSLEANTEAF | TRBJ1-1 | TRBV7-3
ASSLVGGLNSPLH | TRBJ1-6 | TRBV7-9
ASSPWARGGEKLF | TRBJ1-4 | TRBV11-2
ASSDPYGASQETQY | TRBJ2-5 | TRBV2